This passage covers 10 T cell receptor beta chains from one sample sequenced in a study of immune cell composition in non-small cell lung cancer. Produced via immunoSEQ multiplex PCR; TCRdb's table is partial and in-frame only. The data hold 2,500 to 3,000 clones, with 81% observed a single time. Sequencing was carried out using lung tumor tissue. All receptors derive from a human donor with non-small cell lung cancer.

The chain links TRBV2 to TRBJ1-1; D gene uncertain. In germline, CDR1 is SNHLY, CDR2 FYNNEI. The V end lost 6 bases, the J end lost 1 base, and 12 bases lay between the germline ends. The CDR3 spans 14 residues. In DNA form, the CDR3 reads TGTGCCAGCAGGAAAGAGACTGGGAACACTGAAGCTTTCTTT. Translation gives CASRKETGNTEAFF.

This clone appeared a few times. V gene TRBV23-1 combines with J gene TRBJ1-2, with D perhaps TRBD1 (6 bases). TRBV23-1 falls under the ORF class, with uncertain function. V was cut by 8 bases and J by 4 bases, with 32 bases left in between. The CDR3 consists of 19 residues. CDR3 loop: CASAPRRRTARFLLYGYTF. The CDR3 bases are TGCGCCAGCGCCCCCCGTCGGAGGACAGCCAGATTCCTGCTCTATGGCTACACCTTC.

V gene TRBV18 combines with J gene TRBJ1-1; D is undetermined. The V gene's germline CDR1 is KGHSH and CDR2 LQKENI. The V end was cut by 8 bases, the J end by 1 base, with 17 bases between. This CDR3 is built from 15 residues. Written as DNA, the CDR3 is TGTGCCAGCCTCATCCCCTACGTTTGGAACACTGAAGCTTTCTTT. The encoded protein is CASLIPYVWNTEAFF.

The chain joins TRBV5-1 to TRBJ2-7; the match to TRBD1 covers 10 bases. V was pared by 4 bases and J by 5 bases, with 9 bases of the junction left unmatched. This CDR3 has 15 residues. Germline assignment: CDR1 SGHRS and CDR2 YFSETQ. The CDR3 DNA reads TGCGCCAGCAGCCCCTTGGACAGGGGGGGTAACGAGCAGTACTTC. Amino acid sequence: CASSPLDRGGNEQYF.

The DNA for the CDR3 is TGTGCCAGCTCACCATCCCCAGGGGGACGAGGGGGAGAGCAGTACTTC. It yields the protein CASSPSPGGRGGEQYF. J is TRBJ2-7 and V is TRBV18, with 7 bases matching TRBD1. This CDR3 has 16 amino acids. The J segment lost 7 bases and the V segment lost 2 bases, leaving 14 bases of the junction unmatched. Germline CDR1 is KGHSH and CDR2 is LQKENI.

The genes are TRBV10-3 and TRBJ1-2, with a possible D match to TRBD1 (5 bases). CDR1 and CDR2 (germline): ENHRY, SYGVKD. Trimming removed 0 bases from V and 0 bases from J, with 8 bases in between. This CDR3 is 15 amino acids long. The CDR3 bases are TGTGCCATCAGTGAGTCAGCGACAGCTAACTATGGCTACACCTTC. As protein: CAISESATANYGYTF.

The V gene is TRBV2, the J gene TRBJ1-1; TRBD1 is a possible D gene (5 bases). The germline CDR1 and CDR2 sequences are SNHLY and FYNNEI. CDR3 length: 13 amino acids. The ends were cut back, 7 bases at V and 8 bases at J, with 17 bases in the middle. The CDR3 region is CASKVGGAQEAFF. The CDR3, as DNA: TGTGCCAGCAAAGTTGGAGGGGCGCAGGAAGCTTTCTTT.

V and J are TRBV2 and TRBJ2-5; the D is unclear. There are 12 residues in the CDR3. Trimming removed 6 bases from V and 0 bases from J, with 5 bases in between. The germline V gene encodes CDR1 SNHLY and CDR2 FYNNEI. CDR3 protein: CASSSDQETQYF. As DNA, the CDR3 is TGTGCCAGCAGCAGTGACCAAGAGACCCAGTACTTC.

This sequence joins TRBV18 and TRBJ2-7, with 9 bases that match TRBD1. CDR1 is KGHSH and CDR2 is LQKENI in the germline V gene. This CDR3 is built from 14 residues. V lost 4 bases to trimming and J lost 5 bases; unmatched junction nucleotides: 6. The CDR3 is CASSLSGQGDEQYF. CDR3 in DNA: TGTGCCAGCTCACTGTCGGGACAGGGAGACGAGCAGTACTTC.

V is TRBV7-9 and J is TRBJ1-2; 9 bases line up with TRBD1. This CDR3 contains 16 residues. Trimming at V came to 5 bases and at J to 4 bases, leaving 11 bases not matched to a gene. The germline V gene encodes CDR1 SEHNR and CDR2 FQNEAQ (reference sequence). In nucleotides, the CDR3 is TGTGCCAGCAGCACCACTCTGACAGGGGGAACCTATGGCTACACCTTC. Protein sequence: CASSTTLTGGTYGYTF.